This T cell receptor (beta chain) was retrieved from a study of beta chain features in type 1 diabetes listed by TCRdb under 2018. With respect to the entire study: No differences in mean age, gender distribution, total cell number or subset yield were found between patients and healthy donors. A total of 100 million to 140 million sorted cells were examined across all samples, and the number of cells per subset was strongly correlated with RNA yield. In the study, recently diagnosed type 1 diabetes patients and matched healthy donors were compared on the TCRB repertoires of their sorted circulating CD4+ T cell subsets. Regulatory and stem cell-like memory subsets were obtained from only 8 patients and roughly 8 healthy donors, while naive and central memory subsets were obtained from all 28 donors.

On the study overall, not on this receptor specifically: Because small numbers of individuals were included in the HLA sub-analyses, any influence of HLA type on TCRB rearrangement was left unresolved. At VDJ recombination sites, patients with type 1 diabetes made fewer insertions and deleted more nucleotides, a pattern implying thymic rearrangement abnormalities. A moderate but significant shortening of TCRB CDR3 length was observed in type 1 diabetes patients in all four CD4+ subsets. The naive, central memory and regulatory TCRB repertoires appeared to resemble one another more closely among patients than among healthy donors. PCR may preferentially amplify shorter templates, but because patient and control samples were amplified and corrected together, any resulting skew would affect both groups equally. Because cDNA was sequenced instead of genomic DNA, activated cells with high expression could be over-represented, although the groups did not differ in activation or CD3 levels.

All of the isolated RNA was reverse transcribed with the High Capacity cDNA Reverse Transcription Kit, so expressed TCRB transcripts were sequenced. Deep immunoSEQ sequencing was applied to naive, central memory and regulatory T cell samples, giving an average of roughly 3.3 million total reads per sample. After sorted cells were lysed in RLT buffer, RNA was extracted with DNase-treated RNeasy Micro or Mini kits, with the choice depending on cell number. Each cell subset was processed separately to prevent cross-contamination, with patient and healthy donor samples processed together. TCRB sequences were amplified from cDNA with the immunoSEQ multiplex PCR, producing 87-bp fragments spanning the CDR3 region. The amplicons were sequenced using the Illumina HiSeq platform. Per the original workflow: Synthetic template baselines were used to correct PCR bias computationally, reads within Hamming distance 2 were collapsed together, and singletons that could not be merged were discarded. Reads were aligned against IMGT so that V, D and J genes, CDR3 length and insertions or deletions at six rearrangement sites could be assigned. Within each subset, clonotype counts were normalized to sorted cell number, after which true diversity and Gini coefficients were computed with the tcR R package. The overlap coefficient, calculated on TCRB nucleotide sequences, was used to quantify repertoire sharing. The immuneACCESS repertoire file appears here via TCRdb, limited to in-frame rearrangements. These files lack a portion of the clones; in checked studies, under half of the deficit traces to unresolved V genes, and the cause of the others is not known. V and J calls and clone size follow that table, whereas D and trimming were derived from the DNA. This sample gives a few hundred thousand clones in total; approximately 14% of them show up just once. Of the sample, 6.7% falls within the top ten clones.

CDR3 length: 13 amino acids, cysteine to valine. The entry retains the CDR3 DNA only, 39 bases that are in frame from base 1. The junction carries 14 bases between V and J, which are trimmed by 2 bases and 9 bases respectively. Looking up the germline V gene yields CDR1 MDHEN and CDR2 SYDVKM. In this sample, this clone turned up a few times. It lacks a known antigen. Per-base qualities were not stored, and no clone one base away is much larger. Each donor gave one peripheral blood draw, around 0.12 L on average, collected into heparinised tubes. A BD FACSAria II and a panel including CD45RO, CCR7, CD25, CD127, CD95 and CD27 were used to sort naive, central memory, regulatory and stem cell-like memory CD4+ T cells. A purity above 95% was achieved for all sorted populations. PBMCs were separated immediately by Lymphoprep density gradient centrifugation and were stained directly, without being cultured. Samples were stained and sorted in pairs, with one healthy donor and one patient per experiment, so that batch effects were minimized.

The rearrangement joined TRBV28 to TRBJ2-7, with the D assignment possibly TRBD1 or TRBD2, given 5 matching bases for each. The sequence was obtained from a man aged 25 to 45 in good health. The sequencing input was central memory CD4+ T cells from blood. The CDR3 corresponds to CASSLGRDRWQYV. The DNA is TGTGCCAGCAGTTTAGGCAGGGACCGGTGGCAGTACGTC.